The 29 T cell receptor beta chains presented below share a single source sample, sequenced in a study of tumor-infiltrating lymphocytes in primary liver carcinoma. With approximately 500 ng total RNA as template and a constant-region primer, TCR beta cDNA was made. It was through three nested multiplex PCR rounds of slightly modified ARM-PCR that TCR beta libraries arose. The opening two PCR rounds, around 9 cycles each, paired TRBV1-TRBV30 forward primers with a C-beta reverse primer. From the multiplex PCR reads, TCRdb called clonotypes with MiXCR, one entry per CDR3 protein. The data contain around 54,000 distinct CDR3 sequences, around three quarters of them seen just once; the ten biggest clones take up about 25%. Scientists recovered RNA and DNA together from around 20-30 mg of unsorted bulk tissue. The sequencing sample was made of liver tumor tissue from sampling region 2. This sample's subset: tumor region T2, inferior pole. Receptors originate from a man in his forties with primary liver carcinoma and hepatitis B virus infection.

This clonotype was detected many times. This rearrangement joins TRBV29-1 to TRBJ2-4; D not resolved. The CDR3 has 13 amino acids. The ends were cut back, 1 base at V and 3 bases at J, with 7 bases in the middle. From germline, CDR1 is SQVTM and CDR2 ANQGSEA. CDR3 nucleotides: TGCAGCGTTGAAGGGCTAGGCAAAAACATTCAGTACTTC. It translates to CSVEGLGKNIQYF.

As concerns this clonotype: Germline and junction disagree at one end, which may indicate a read error. The genes are TRBV7-8 and TRBJ2-1, with D possibly TRBD2 on 6 matching bases. The CDR3 loop spans 13 amino acids. Germline V gene lookup returns CDR1 SGHVS and CDR2 FQNEAQ. CDR3 DNA: TGTGCCAGCAGCACAGCTAGCGTCGATGAGCAGTCCTTC. Amino acids: CASSTASVDEQSF.

The chain couples TRBV7-8 to TRBJ2-7; no definite D call. CDR1 and CDR2 from the germline V gene are SGHVS and FQNEAQ. The V end was cut by 1 base, the J end by 3 bases, with 10 bases between. This CDR3 has 14 amino acids. CDR3 residues: CASSLDMGNYEQYF. CDR3 in DNA: TGTGCCAGCAGCTTAGACATGGGAAACTACGAGCAGTACTTC. The full variable domain, rest sourced from reference TRBV7-8 and TRBJ2-7, is GAGVSQSPRYKVAKRGQDVALRCDPISGHVSLFWYQQALGQGPEFLTYFQNEAQLDKSGLPSDRFFAERPEGSVSTLKIQRTQQEDSAVYLCASSLDMGNYEQYFGPGTRLTVT.

As to this clonotype: The germline gene is not matched at one end of the junction; a read error may be the cause. The V call is TRBV11-2, the J call TRBJ1-1; 10 bases line up with TRBD1. The CDR3 has 17 amino acids. Germline V gene sequence: CDR1 SGHAT, CDR2 FQNNGV. The CDR3: CASSRMGGQGFDTEAIF. CDR3 bases: TGCGCCAGCAGCCGAATGGGGGGACAGGGGTTCGACACTGAAGCTATCTTT.

This clonotype was seen repeatedly, ten times or more. The chain couples TRBV6-1 to TRBJ2-7, with no clear D. Germline V gene sequence: CDR1 MNHNS, CDR2 SASEGT. V was cut by 0 bases and J by 4 bases, with 4 bases left in between. The CDR3 is made up of 12 amino acids. CDR3 residues: CASSEAYYEQYF. The DNA for the CDR3 is TGTGCCAGCAGTGAAGCGTATTACGAGCAGTACTTC.

On this clonotype itself: Because it lacks the conserved phenylalanine or tryptophan at the end, this CDR3 is likely a read error. This sequence joins TRBV28 and TRBJ1-6; TRBD1 agrees at 8 bases. CDR1 MDHEN and CDR2 SYDVKM come from the germline V gene. With V trimmed by 4 bases and J by 7 bases, 6 bases remained unmatched. The CDR3 contains 15 residues. The CDR3 is CASSSGGEGNSPLHP. As DNA, the CDR3 is TGTGCCAGCAGTTCAGGGGGCGAAGGAAATTCACCCCTCCACCCT.

This sequence joins TRBV7-6 and TRBJ2-3; 11 bases are shared with TRBD2. V shed 2 bases, J shed 1 base, and the junction held 8 bases outside the gene matches. The germline V gene encodes CDR1 SGHVS and CDR2 FNYEAQ. This CDR3 spans 18 amino acids. The CDR3 reads CASSLPGLAAHRTDTQYF. CDR3 DNA sequence: TGTGCCAGCAGCTTACCGGGACTAGCGGCCCACCGCACAGATACGCAGTATTTT.

Notes on this clonotype: Germline and junction disagree at one end, which may indicate a read error. The chain combines TRBV13 with TRBJ2-1; the D gene is possibly TRBD1 (8 bases). Germline lookup yields CDR1 PRHDT and CDR2 FYEKMQ (reference sequence). This CDR3 is built from 11 residues. CDR3 in amino acids: CASRLGQGGTF. The CDR3, as DNA: TGTGCCAGCAGATTAGGACAGGGAGGGACCTTC.

In its sample, this clonotype is large. This chain connects TRBV6-6 to TRBJ2-7; weak D call: TRBD1 (7 bases). The V end lost 11 bases, the J end lost 3 bases, and 20 bases lay between the germline ends. This CDR3 contains 14 residues. Germline CDR1 and CDR2: MNHNY and SVGAGI (reference sequence). The CDR3, as DNA: TGTGCCGTCGGGGGACAGCAGCATTTCTACGAGCAGTACTTC. Amino acids: CAVGGQQHFYEQYF.

The chain has TRBV4-1 and TRBJ1-5; a weak D match, TRBD1 (5 bases). The V gene's germline CDR1 is MGHRA and CDR2 YSYEKL. This CDR3 is built from 14 residues. V was clipped by 0 bases and J by 16 bases, with 19 bases between them. CDR3 in amino acids: CASSQDIAGWQPHF. CDR3 sequence (DNA): TGCGCCAGCAGCCAAGATATCGCAGGGTGGCAGCCCCATTTT.

A single count supports this clonotype. This chain connects TRBV4-1 to TRBJ2-3, with TRBD2 matching over 7 bases. In germline, CDR1 is MGHRA, CDR2 YSYEKL. CDR3 length: 15 residues. V dropped 9 bases and J dropped 15; count of bases not matched to a gene: 24. In DNA form, the CDR3 reads TGCGCCAGTTGCCAAGAGCCTAGCGGCACAGATGCACACTATTTT. It encodes CASCQEPSGTDAHYF.

This clonotype was observed a single time. A much bigger clone sits one base away, suggesting this may be a read error. The chain has TRBV7-3 and TRBJ2-3; the D gene is possibly TRBD1 (5 bases). CDR3 length: 15 residues. Germline CDR1 is SGHTA and CDR2 is FQGTGA. The CDR3 nucleotides read TGTACCAGCAGCTGGACATCTTATAGCACAGATACGCAGTATTTT. Protein: CTSSWTSYSTDTQYF.

This clonotype was detected ten times or more. V gene TRBV25-1 combines with J gene TRBJ1-6; a possible D gene is TRBD1 (5 bases). CDR1 is MGHDK, CDR2 SYGVNS, per germline. The V gene lost 3 bases and the J gene lost 6 bases, with 12 bases spanning the gap. The CDR3 has 15 amino acids. DNA for the CDR3: TGTGCCAGCAGTGATGCGGGGGGGTCTAATTCACCCCTCCACTTT. This translates into CASSDAGGSNSPLHF.

On this clonotype itself: A junction boundary mismatches the germline segment, possibly from a read error. This chain connects TRBV12-3 or TRBV12-4 to TRBJ2-7, with D hard to call. CDR3 length equals 11 residues. DNA for the CDR3: TGTGCCAGCAGTTCCGGCTACGAACAGTGCTTC. This gives the protein CASSSGYEQCF.

There are a few counts of this clonotype. V is TRBV7-3 and J is TRBJ2-2, with a weak D call TRBD1 (5 bases). The CDR3 extends over 12 amino acids. V was trimmed by 5 bases and J by 8 bases, leaving 9 bases between them. CDR1 SGHTA and CDR2 FQGTGA come from the germline V gene. The CDR3 DNA reads as TGTGCCAGCAGCCATCAGGGAGGGGAGCTGTTTTTT. Amino acids: CASSHQGGELFF.

On this clonotype itself: Relative to the germline gene, one junction end is altered; a read error may explain this. The rearrangement links TRBV12-3 or TRBV12-4 to TRBJ2-7; no firm D call. The CDR3 totals 13 residues. The CDR3 region is CASTRPEYYEQYF. The CDR3 DNA is TGTGCCAGCACACGACCGGAATACTACGAGCAGTACTTT.

This clonotype was seen only a few times. With a much larger clone just one base away, this may be a read error. The gene calls are TRBV14 and TRBJ1-6; D uncertain. CDR3 length: 12 residues. Deletions cut 6 bases from V and 13 bases from J, with 13 bases between. Germline V gene sequence: CDR1 SGHDN, CDR2 FVKESK. The CDR3, as DNA: TGTGCCAGCAGGCCGGGCATGAAGCCCCTCCACTTT. Its protein is CASRPGMKPLHF.

About this clonotype: One end of the junction fails to match germline, which may point to a read error. The CDR3 loop reads CANSQAKRELYSEQFF. CDR3 bases: TGTGCCAACAGCCAAGCGAAGCGGGAGTTGTACAGTGAGCAGTTCTTC. The chain employs TRBV4-1 and TRBJ2-1; 8 bases fit TRBD2. This CDR3 comprises 16 residues. Germline V gene data show CDR1 as MGHRA and CDR2 as YSYEKL.

A remark on this clonotype: The CDR3 end shows no conserved phenylalanine or tryptophan, and so a read error is likely. The CDR3 reads CASSRTGGAQPQHS. CDR3 DNA: TGTGCCAGCAGTAGGACAGGGGGGGCTCAGCCACAGCATTCT. The chain employs TRBV6-5 and TRBJ1-5; TRBD1 aligns across 10 bases. From germline, CDR1 is MNHEY and CDR2 SVGAGI. The CDR3 is 14 residues long.

About this clonotype itself: A read error may be the cause here, since a much bigger clone is one base away. The rearrangement joins TRBV5-4 to TRBJ1-2; possibly TRBD1 for D (6 bases). Germline V gene sequence: CDR1 SGHNT, CDR2 YYREEE (reference sequence). CDR3 size: 14 residues. CDR3 sequence: CASGLRGGLGGYTF. The CDR3 coding sequence is TGTGCCAGCGGCTTGCGGGGGGGCCTTGGTGGCTACACCTTC.

Points on this clonotype: Being one base from a much bigger clone, this may be a read error. Because the CDR3 is missing its conserved closing phenylalanine or tryptophan, this is likely a read error. V is TRBV7-9 and J is TRBJ2-3; D assignment may be TRBD1 or TRBD2 (5 bases each). There are 16 residues in the CDR3. V lost 6 bases and J lost 2, with 18 bases in between. The germline CDR1 and CDR2 sequences are SEHNR and FQNEAQ (reference sequence). The chain's CDR3 is CASRSGGTEVTDTQYL. CDR3 bases: TGTGCCAGCAGGTCCGGTGGGACCGAAGTCACAGATACGCAGTATTTG.

With regard to this clonotype: Its ends do not fully match the called genes, so a read error is possible. This chain connects TRBV20-1 to TRBJ2-2; D possibly corresponds to TRBD2 (6 bases). Germline-derived CDR1 and CDR2 are DFQATT and SNEGSKA (reference sequence). The CDR3 covers 12 residues. DNA for the CDR3: TGCAGTGCCGGGGGAGTAGGTAGGGAGCCGTTTTTT. Its protein product is CSAGGVGREPFF.

This clonotype rates as large. The V and J genes are TRBV5-4 and TRBJ2-7, with D possibly TRBD2 on 5 matching bases. CDR3 length: 15 residues. V lost 3 bases and J 5 bases, leaving 18 bases between the germline ends. Germline V CDR1 and CDR2: SGHNT, YYREEE (reference sequence). CDR3 residues: CASSWGGLVGDEQYF. The CDR3 coding sequence is TGTGCCAGCAGCTGGGGTGGATTAGTCGGGGACGAGCAGTACTTC. Full variable domain (remainder filled in from reference TRBV5-4 and TRBJ2-7): ETGVTQSPTHLIKTRGQQVTLRCSSQSGHNTVSWYQQALGQGPQFIFQYYREEENGRGNFPPRFSGLQFPNYSSELNVNALELDDSALYLCASSWGGLVGDEQYFGPGTRLTVT.

The gene calls are TRBV11-2 and TRBJ2-3; D is uncertain. Between the trimmed V and J ends, which lost 11 bases and 0 bases, there was a span of 33 bases. The germline V gene has CDR1 SGHAT and CDR2 FQNNGV. CDR3 length: 20 residues. CDR3 nucleotide sequence: TGTGCCGGCAACCCCGATGACCCCCTGCAGAAAGCGAGAAGCACAGATACGCAGTATTTT. This sequence encodes CAGNPDDPLQKARSTDTQYF.

The V call is TRBV7-9, the J call TRBJ2-1; D might be TRBD1 or TRBD2, each matching 5 bases. Germline CDR1 and CDR2: SEHNR and FQNEAQ (reference sequence). Trimming took off 4 bases at V and 7 bases at J, with 5 bases between the two ends. CDR3 size: 11 residues. The chain's CDR3 is CASSWGNEQFF. The CDR3 nucleotides read TGTGCCAGCAGCTGGGGGAATGAGCAGTTCTTC.

This clonotype was observed once. Sequence at one end of the junction differs from germline and may be a read error. This chain joins TRBV10-3 and TRBJ2-7; D might be TRBD2 (6 bases). Germline V gene sequence: CDR1 ENHRY, CDR2 SYGVKD. The CDR3 loop spans 12 amino acids. For the CDR3, the DNA is TGTGACACAGCTCGGGAGTCCCACGAGCAGTATTTC. Amino acid sequence: CDTARESHEQYF.

In the case of this clonotype: A read error is likely, as this CDR3 ends without the conserved phenylalanine or tryptophan. The chain joins TRBV6-1 to TRBJ2-1, with 8 bases fitting TRBD1. After removal of 2 bases from V and 10 bases from J, the junction contained 7 bases not matched to a gene. The CDR3 totals 14 residues. The germline CDR1 and CDR2 sequences are MNHNS and SASEGT. CDR3 protein: CASSEPDRGGEQFH. The CDR3 DNA sequence: TGTGCCAGCAGTGAACCCGACAGGGGAGGAGAGCAGTTCCAC.

A remark on this clonotype: One end of the junction does not line up with germline, which may come from a read error. J is TRBJ2-7 and V is TRBV6-1; TRBD1 is a possible D gene (5 bases). The germline gives CDR1 MNHNS, CDR2 SASEGT. The CDR3 runs to 15 residues. CDR3: CTSSRAELGPYEQYF. CDR3 sequence (DNA): TGTACCAGCAGTCGCGCAGAATTGGGGCCCTACGAGCAGTACTTC.

J is TRBJ2-1 and V is TRBV6-5; TRBD2 might be the D (6 bases). This CDR3 comprises 17 residues. Germline V gene sequence: CDR1 MNHEY, CDR2 SVGAGI. Trimming stripped 0 bases from V and 9 bases from J, with 21 bases between. The CDR3 sequence: CASSYSFGRLSMIEQFF. DNA for the CDR3: TGTGCCAGCAGTTACTCTTTCGGGAGACTGTCTATGATTGAGCAGTTCTTC.